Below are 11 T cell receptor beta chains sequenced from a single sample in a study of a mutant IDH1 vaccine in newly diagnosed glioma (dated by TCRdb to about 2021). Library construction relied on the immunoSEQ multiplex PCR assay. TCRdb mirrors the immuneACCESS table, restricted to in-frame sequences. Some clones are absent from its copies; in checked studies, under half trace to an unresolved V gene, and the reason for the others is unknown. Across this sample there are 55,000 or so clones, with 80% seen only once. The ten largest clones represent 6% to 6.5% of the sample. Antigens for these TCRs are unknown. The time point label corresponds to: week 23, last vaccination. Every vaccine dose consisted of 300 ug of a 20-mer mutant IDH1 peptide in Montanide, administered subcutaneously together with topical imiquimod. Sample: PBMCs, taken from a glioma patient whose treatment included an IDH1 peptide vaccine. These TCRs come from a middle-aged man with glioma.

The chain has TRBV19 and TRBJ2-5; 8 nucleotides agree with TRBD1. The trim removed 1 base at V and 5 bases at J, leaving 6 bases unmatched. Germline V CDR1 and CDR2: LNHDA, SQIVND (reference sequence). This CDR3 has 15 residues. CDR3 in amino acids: CASSIGGQAGETQYF. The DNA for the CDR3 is TGTGCCAGTAGTATAGGGGGACAGGCAGGGGAGACCCAGTACTTC.

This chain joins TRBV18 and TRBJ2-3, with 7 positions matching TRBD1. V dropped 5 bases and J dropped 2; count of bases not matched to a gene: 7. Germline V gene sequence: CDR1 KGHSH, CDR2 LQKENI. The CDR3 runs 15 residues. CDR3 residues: CASSGPGQNTDTQYF. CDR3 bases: TGTGCCAGCTCAGGACCGGGACAGAACACAGATACGCAGTATTTT.

The CDR3 sequence is CASSSGTYEQYF. CDR3 coding DNA: TGTGCCAGCAGCTCGGGCACCTACGAGCAGTACTTC. This chain joins TRBV5-5 and TRBJ2-7; the D is unclear. The CDR3 runs 12 residues. The germline V and J ends were trimmed by 3 bases and 2 bases, with 6 bases remaining between them. The germline gives CDR1 SGHKS, CDR2 YYEKEE (reference sequence).

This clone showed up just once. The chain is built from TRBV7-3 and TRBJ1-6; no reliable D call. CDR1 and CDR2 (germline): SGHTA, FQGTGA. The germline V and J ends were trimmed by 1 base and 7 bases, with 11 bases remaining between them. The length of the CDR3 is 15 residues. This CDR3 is CASSLSGVENSPLHF. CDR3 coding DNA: TGTGCCAGCAGCTTAAGTGGGGTAGAAAATTCACCCCTCCACTTT. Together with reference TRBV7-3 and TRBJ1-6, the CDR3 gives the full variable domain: GAGVSQTPSNKVTEKGKYVELRCDPISGHTALYWYRQSLGQGPEFLIYFQGTGAADDSGLPNDRFFAVRPEGSVSTLKIQRTERGDSAVYLCASSLSGVENSPLHFGNGTRLTVT.

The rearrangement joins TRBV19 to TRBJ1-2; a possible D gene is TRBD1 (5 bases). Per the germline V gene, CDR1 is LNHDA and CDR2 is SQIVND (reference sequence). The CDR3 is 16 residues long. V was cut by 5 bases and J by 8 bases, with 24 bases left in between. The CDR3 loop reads CASSPTDSGGTAGYTF. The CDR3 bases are TGTGCCAGTAGTCCGACAGATTCCGGGGGAACCGCGGGCTACACCTTC.

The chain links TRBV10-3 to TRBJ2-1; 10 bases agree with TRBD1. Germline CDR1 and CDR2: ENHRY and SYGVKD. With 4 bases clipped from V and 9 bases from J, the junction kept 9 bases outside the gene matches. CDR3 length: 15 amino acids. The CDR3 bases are TGTGCCATCAGTGCCCCGGGACAGGGGTCGAGTGAGCAGTTCTTC. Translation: CAISAPGQGSSEQFF.

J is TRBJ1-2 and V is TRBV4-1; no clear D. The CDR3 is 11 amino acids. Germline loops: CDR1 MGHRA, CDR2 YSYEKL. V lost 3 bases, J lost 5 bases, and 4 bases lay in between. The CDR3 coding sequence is TGCGCCAGCAGCCAGGGTTATGGCTACACCTTC. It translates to CASSQGYGYTF.

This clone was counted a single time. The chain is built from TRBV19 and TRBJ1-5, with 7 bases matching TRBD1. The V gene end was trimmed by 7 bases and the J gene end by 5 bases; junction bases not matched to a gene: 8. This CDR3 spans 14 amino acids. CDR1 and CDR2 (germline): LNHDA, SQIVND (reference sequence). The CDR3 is CASTLQGFDQPQHF. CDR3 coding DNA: TGTGCCAGTACCTTACAGGGGTTTGATCAGCCCCAGCATTTT.

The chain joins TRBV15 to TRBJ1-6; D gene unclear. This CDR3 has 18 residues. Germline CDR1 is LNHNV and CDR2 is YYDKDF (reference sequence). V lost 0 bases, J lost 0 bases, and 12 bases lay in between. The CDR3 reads CATSRDGFSSSYNSPLHF. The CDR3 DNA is TGTGCCACCAGCAGAGATGGTTTCTCGAGCTCCTATAATTCACCCCTCCACTTT.

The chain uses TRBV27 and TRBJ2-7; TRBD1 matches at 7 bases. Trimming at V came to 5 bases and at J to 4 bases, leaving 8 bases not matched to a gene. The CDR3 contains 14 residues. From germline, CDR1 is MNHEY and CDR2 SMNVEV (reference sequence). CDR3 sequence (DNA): TGTGCCAGCAGTCCCGCCGGGACAGCGTACGAGCAGTACTTC. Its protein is CASSPAGTAYEQYF.

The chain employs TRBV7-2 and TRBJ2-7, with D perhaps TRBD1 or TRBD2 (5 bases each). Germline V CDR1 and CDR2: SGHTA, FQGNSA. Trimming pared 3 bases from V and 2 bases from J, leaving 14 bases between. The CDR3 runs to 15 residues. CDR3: CASSFLAGTTYEQYF. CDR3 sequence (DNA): TGTGCCAGCAGCTTCCTGGCAGGGACGACCTACGAGCAGTACTTC.